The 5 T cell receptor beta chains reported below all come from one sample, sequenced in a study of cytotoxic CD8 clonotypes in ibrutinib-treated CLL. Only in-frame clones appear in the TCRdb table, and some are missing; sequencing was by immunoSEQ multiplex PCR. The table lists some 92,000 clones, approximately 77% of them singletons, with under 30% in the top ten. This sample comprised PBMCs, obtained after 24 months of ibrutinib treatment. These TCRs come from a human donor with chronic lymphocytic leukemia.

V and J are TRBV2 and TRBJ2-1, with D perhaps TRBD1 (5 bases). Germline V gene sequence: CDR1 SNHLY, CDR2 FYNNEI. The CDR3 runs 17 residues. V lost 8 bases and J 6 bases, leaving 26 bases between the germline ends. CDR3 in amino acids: CASAHRRRAEVLNEQFF. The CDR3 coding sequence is TGTGCCAGCGCTCACAGGCGAAGGGCGGAAGTCCTCAATGAGCAGTTCTTC.

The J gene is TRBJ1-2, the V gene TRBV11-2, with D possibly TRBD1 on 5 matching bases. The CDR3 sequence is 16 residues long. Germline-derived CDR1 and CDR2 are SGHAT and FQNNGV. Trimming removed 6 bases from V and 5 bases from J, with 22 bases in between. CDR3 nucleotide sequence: TGTGCCAGCAGGGAAGGGGCAGGACTCCTGCAGTATGGCTACACCTTC. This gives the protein CASREGAGLLQYGYTF.

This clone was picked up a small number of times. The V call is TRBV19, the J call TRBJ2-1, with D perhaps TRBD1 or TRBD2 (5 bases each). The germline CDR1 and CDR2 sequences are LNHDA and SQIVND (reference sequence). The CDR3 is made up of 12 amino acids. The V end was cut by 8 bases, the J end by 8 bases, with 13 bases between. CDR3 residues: CASGPLGDEQFF. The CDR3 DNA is TGTGCCAGTGGACCCCTGGGGGATGAGCAGTTCTTC.

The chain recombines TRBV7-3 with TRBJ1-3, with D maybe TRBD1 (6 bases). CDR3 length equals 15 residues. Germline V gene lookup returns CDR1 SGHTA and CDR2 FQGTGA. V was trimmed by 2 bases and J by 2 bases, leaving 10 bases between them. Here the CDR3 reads CASSLEQGPGNTIYF. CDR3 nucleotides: TGTGCCAGCAGCTTAGAACAGGGTCCTGGAAACACCATATATTTT. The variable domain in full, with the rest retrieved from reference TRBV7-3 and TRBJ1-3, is GAGVSQTPSNKVTEKGKYVELRCDPISGHTALYWYRQSLGQGPEFLIYFQGTGAADDSGLPNDRFFAVRPEGSVSTLKIQRTERGDSAVYLCASSLEQGPGNTIYFGEGSWLTVV.

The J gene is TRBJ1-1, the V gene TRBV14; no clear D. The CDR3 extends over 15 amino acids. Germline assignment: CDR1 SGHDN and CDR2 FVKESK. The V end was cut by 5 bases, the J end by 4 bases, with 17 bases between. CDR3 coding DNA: TGTGCCAGCAGCTACACCGGGAGTTTTGGCACTGAAGCTTTCTTT. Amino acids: CASSYTGSFGTEAFF.